The 21 T cell receptor beta chains listed next were all sequenced from one sample in a study of human T cells and chemical hapten exposure. TCRdb itself ran the RACE reads through MiXCR, one entry per CDR3 protein. The sample includes some 110,000 distinct CDR3 sequences, about 11% of them seen just once. Time point: patch test 3, about 24 weeks after DPC sensitization. The treatment is: therapeutic diphenylcyclopropenone sensitization with weekly scalp DPC. Sequencing used whole blood, obtained in connection with sensitization to the hapten diphenylcyclopropenone (DPC). All receptors derive from a woman in her fifties or sixties with alopecia areata. Some clones in this sample may be carry-over from other donors' samples.

The chain employs TRBV19 and TRBJ2-2, with 8 bases aligning to TRBD1. V shed 3 bases and J 2 bases; nucleotides not matched to a gene: 5. In germline, CDR1 is LNHDA, CDR2 SQIVND (reference sequence). The length of the CDR3 is 16 residues. In DNA, the CDR3 is TGTGCCAGTAGTATGTCAGGGGGCGCAAACACCGGGGAGCTGTTTTTT. Amino acid sequence: CASSMSGGANTGELFF.

This clonotype occurred a few times. One base away lies a much larger clone, so this may be a sequencing read error. The chain uses TRBV12-3 or TRBV12-4 and TRBJ2-1, with 9 bases lining up with TRBD1. The CDR3 spans 15 residues. J gave up 6 bases and V 6 bases, and 9 bases lay outside the gene matches. The CDR3 DNA follows: TGTGCCAGCAGACCCTCGGGACAGGGACGCAATGAGCAGTTCTTC. It encodes CASRPSGQGRNEQFF.

The chain combines TRBV5-6 with TRBJ1-1; the D gene is possibly TRBD1 (6 bases). From germline, CDR1 is SGHDT and CDR2 YYEEEE. The CDR3 sequence is 13 residues long. Trimming took 2 bases from V and 6 from J, leaving 11 bases between them. The CDR3 coding sequence is TGTGCCAGCAGCTTCGGCAGGGGTGCTGAAGCTTTCTTT. Its translation: CASSFGRGAEAFF.

This clonotype was detected ten times or more. The V and J genes are TRBV24-1 and TRBJ2-2; maybe TRBD2 (5 bases). CDR1 KGHDR and CDR2 SFDVKD come from the germline V gene. This CDR3 contains 15 residues. Between the trimmed V and J ends, which lost 0 bases and 7 bases, there was a span of 11 bases. Written as DNA, the CDR3 is TGTGCCACCAGTGATTTGAGGGAGAAGAGCGGGGAGCTGTTTTTT. The encoded protein is CATSDLREKSGELFF.

The CDR3 nucleotides are TGTGCCAGCAGTTACTCGAATAGCGGGGGGGCGGGTGAGCAGTTCTTC. This codes for CASSYSNSGGAGEQFF. The chain combines TRBV6-5 with TRBJ2-1; 11 nucleotides line up with TRBD2. The CDR3 loop spans 16 amino acids. From germline, CDR1 is MNHEY and CDR2 SVGAGI. The trim removed 0 bases at V and 9 bases at J, leaving 7 bases unmatched.

This clonotype was counted only a few times. J is TRBJ2-1 and V is TRBV9; tentative D call: TRBD1 (5 bases). Germline V gene sequence: CDR1 SGDLS, CDR2 YYNGEE. The V and J ends lost 3 bases and 6 bases respectively, with 7 bases between them. The length of the CDR3 is 12 residues. As DNA, the CDR3 is TGTGCCAGCAGCGCTGGGGCCAATGAGCAGTTCTTC. Protein sequence: CASSAGANEQFF.

The rearrangement links TRBV12-3 or TRBV12-4 to TRBJ2-7; 8 bases are a match to TRBD1. Germline trimming cut 1 base from V and 1 base from J; bases unmatched to any gene: 3. This CDR3 has 15 amino acids. The DNA of the CDR3 is TGTGCCAGCAGTTTAGGTACAGGGGGTTCCTACGAGCAGTACTTC. Protein product: CASSLGTGGSYEQYF.

Points on this clonotype: A single base separates this from a much larger clone, so it may be a read error. V gene TRBV12-3 or TRBV12-4 combines with J gene TRBJ2-3; tentative D call: TRBD1 (6 bases). Trimming took off 7 bases at V and 4 bases at J, with 15 bases between the two ends. The CDR3 has 14 residues. This CDR3 reads CASTDCTGSDTQYF. In DNA, the CDR3 is TGTGCCAGCACGGATTGTACAGGGTCAGATACGCAGTATTTT.

The J gene is TRBJ1-6, the V gene TRBV20-1; 7 bases fit TRBD1. The junction had 9 bases not matched to a gene; V was cut back by 4 bases and J by 6 bases. This CDR3 contains 15 residues. Germline lookup yields CDR1 DFQATT and CDR2 SNEGSKA (reference sequence). This CDR3 reads CSATHSTGPNSPLHF. Written as DNA, the CDR3 is TGCAGTGCTACGCACTCGACAGGGCCTAATTCACCCCTCCACTTT.

The rearrangement links TRBV12-3 or TRBV12-4 to TRBJ1-5; D is ambiguous. V was pared by 6 bases and J by 3 bases, with 6 bases between. The CDR3 is 12 amino acids. CDR3 nucleotides: TGTGCCAGCAGCCCTGACAATCAGCCCCAGCATTTT. The encoded protein is CASSPDNQPQHF.

This clonotype appeared a few times. The chain joins TRBV2 to TRBJ1-6; D possibly corresponds to TRBD1 (5 bases). Between the trimmed V and J ends, which lost 10 bases and 6 bases, there was a span of 13 bases. Per the germline V gene, CDR1 is SNHLY and CDR2 is FYNNEI. The CDR3 has 13 residues. CDR3 region: CATSSGVNSPLHF. The CDR3 DNA sequence: TGTGCCACCTCCTCGGGGGTTAATTCACCCCTCCACTTT.

This clonotype was seen many times. V and J are TRBV4-2 and TRBJ2-1; D is possibly TRBD1 or TRBD2 (5 bases each). This CDR3 has 15 amino acids. Germline CDR1 LGHNA, CDR2 YNFKEQ. Deletions cut 4 bases from V and 4 bases from J, with 14 bases between. DNA of the CDR3: TGTGCCAGCAGCCGAGAGAGGGGCCCGTACAATGAGCAGTTCTTC. This sequence encodes CASSRERGPYNEQFF.

At least ten counts were recorded for this clonotype. The chain employs TRBV29-1 and TRBJ2-1; 12 bases are shared with TRBD2. The CDR3 spans 13 residues. Germline CDR1 reads SQVTM; CDR2 reads ANQGSEA. Trimming cost V 7 bases and J 9 bases; bases outside gene matches: 7. CDR3 protein: CSARLAGVGEQFF. The CDR3 DNA reads TGCAGCGCTAGACTAGCGGGAGTCGGTGAGCAGTTCTTC.

Only a few counts were recorded for this clonotype. This chain uses TRBV10-3 with TRBJ2-1, with 9 positions matching TRBD1. The germline CDR1 and CDR2 sequences are ENHRY and SYGVKD. After removal of 1 base from V and 7 bases from J, the junction contained 5 bases not matched to a gene. The CDR3 has 15 residues. The chain's CDR3 is CAISELGQGRNEQFF. The CDR3, as DNA: TGTGCCATCAGTGAGTTAGGACAGGGGAGGAATGAGCAGTTCTTC.

CDR3 nucleotides: TGTGCCAGCAGGCCGACTTGGGGGGTCCCTGATACGCAGTATTTT. Its translation is CASRPTWGVPDTQYF. The chain links TRBV12-3 or TRBV12-4 to TRBJ2-3; D might be TRBD2 (6 bases). CDR3 length equals 15 residues. Trimming cost V 6 bases and J 6 bases, with 19 bases left between them.

V gene TRBV29-1 combines with J gene TRBJ2-3; 10 nucleotides match TRBD2. V lost 5 bases, J lost 4 bases, and 9 bases stayed unmatched. From germline, CDR1 is SQVTM and CDR2 ANQGSEA. CDR3 length equals 15 residues. This CDR3 reads CSVRAIAGGPDTQYF. In DNA, the CDR3 is TGCAGCGTTAGGGCAATAGCGGGAGGTCCAGATACGCAGTATTTT.

This clonotype was found many times. The rearrangement joins TRBV2 to TRBJ2-3, with TRBD2 matching over 7 bases. This CDR3 region has 12 residues. V lost 10 bases, J lost 7 bases, and 8 bases stayed unmatched. CDR1 SNHLY and CDR2 FYNNEI come from the germline V gene. The CDR3 here is CATLLARNTQYF. The CDR3 DNA reads TGTGCCACCTTACTAGCGAGGAATACGCAGTATTTT.

This clonotype was observed many times. This chain links TRBV7-9 with TRBJ2-5; 14 bases map to TRBD2. V lost 5 bases and J lost 5; bases outside the gene matches: 10. CDR1 SEHNR and CDR2 FQNEAQ come from the germline V gene (reference sequence). This CDR3 contains 17 residues. In nucleotides, the CDR3 is TGTGCCAGCAGCCCTGGGACTAGCGGGAGCCTCGAGGAGACCCAGTACTTC. This translates into CASSPGTSGSLEETQYF.

There are a few counts of this clonotype. The chain employs TRBV28 and TRBJ2-1; 7 positions agree with TRBD2. Germline CDR1 MDHEN, CDR2 SYDVKM. CDR3 length equals 12 residues. The V segment lost 11 bases and the J segment 8 bases; nucleotides outside the gene matches: 9. The CDR3 bases are TGTGCCCTCAATGCGGGAGAGGATGAGCAGTTCTTC. It translates to CALNAGEDEQFF.

This clonotype was observed many times. The chain employs TRBV24-1 and TRBJ2-3; D is possibly TRBD1 or TRBD2 (5 bases each). The CDR3 extends over 15 amino acids. Germline loops: CDR1 KGHDR, CDR2 SFDVKD. The V and J ends lost 6 bases and 3 bases respectively, with 15 bases between them. The CDR3 DNA reads as TGTGCCACCAGTCCAGGGATGGGGGTGACAGATACGCAGTATTTT. As protein: CATSPGMGVTDTQYF.

The genes are TRBV2 and TRBJ2-7; 10 nucleotides match TRBD1. The V and J ends lost 6 bases and 7 bases, in that order; junction bases with no gene match: 9. The CDR3 runs to 14 residues. Germline loops: CDR1 SNHLY, CDR2 FYNNEI. The CDR3 nucleotides read TGTGCCAGCAGCATGGACAGGGGGTCGGGAGAGCAGTACTTC. Translation: CASSMDRGSGEQYF.